At least ten counts were recorded for the clone carrying this T cell receptor (beta chain). Antigen specificity is unknown. The data are from a study of T-cell reconstitution after alpha-beta-depleted transplantation in children. The study, taken as a whole, reports: By one year post-transplant, T-cell counts and diversity largely arose from T cells that were newly produced. Roughly two months post-transplant, alpha-beta T cells reportedly originated from several hundred graft clones that had expanded.

Molecular barcoding with unique molecular identifiers was used for the TCRbeta library. Via MiXCR, TCRdb re-called the PCR reads, giving one row per CDR3 protein. The repertoire includes tens of thousands of distinct CDR3 sequences, approximately 6.1% of them detected once, and around 31% sits in the top ten. V lost 4 bases and J 2 bases, leaving 19 bases between the germline ends. The CDR3 spans 17 residues. Germline loops: CDR1 KGHDR, CDR2 SFDVKD. The chain recombines TRBV24-1 with TRBJ2-5; D is perhaps TRBD1 or TRBD2 (7 bases each). The material sequenced was PBMCs, mostly from graft donor cells, taken 60 days after TCRalphabeta/CD19-depleted stem cell transplant. This receptor was taken from a female patient between 2 and 15 years old who had a stem cell transplant for aplastic anemia, so the T cells may come from the graft donor. The CDR3 DNA reads as TGTGCCACCAGTGACTACGACAGGGAGGGGAATCAAGAGACCCAGTACTTC. Amino acids: CATSDYDREGNQETQYF.